This TCR beta chain was obtained from a study of PD-1 blockade in classical Hodgkin lymphoma. Study-wide results and caveats: Patients excluded were those beginning nivolumab under 1 year after ASCT. Partial responders and progressors had significantly lower baseline TCR diversity.

Data came from immunoSEQ multiplex PCR; TCRdb stores just in-frame clones and leaves some out. Of about 66,000 clones in the sample, about two thirds were seen once. Brentuximab vedotin exposure varied among the patients, all of whom had relapsed after autologous stem cell transplantation. A remark on this clone: What it binds is unknown.

The starting material was peripheral blood mononuclear cells (PBMCs), obtained before the second cycle of nivolumab. The source of this sequence is a human donor with classical Hodgkin lymphoma.

Here the CDR3 reads CASSQEYNEQFF. In DNA form, the CDR3 reads TGCGCCAGCAGCCAAGAGTACAATGAGCAGTTCTTC. This chain links TRBV4-1 with TRBJ2-1; the D is unclear. V was shortened by 0 bases and J by 4 bases, with 1 base between the two germline ends. The CDR3 is made up of 12 amino acids. Germline V gives CDR1 MGHRA, CDR2 YSYEKL.